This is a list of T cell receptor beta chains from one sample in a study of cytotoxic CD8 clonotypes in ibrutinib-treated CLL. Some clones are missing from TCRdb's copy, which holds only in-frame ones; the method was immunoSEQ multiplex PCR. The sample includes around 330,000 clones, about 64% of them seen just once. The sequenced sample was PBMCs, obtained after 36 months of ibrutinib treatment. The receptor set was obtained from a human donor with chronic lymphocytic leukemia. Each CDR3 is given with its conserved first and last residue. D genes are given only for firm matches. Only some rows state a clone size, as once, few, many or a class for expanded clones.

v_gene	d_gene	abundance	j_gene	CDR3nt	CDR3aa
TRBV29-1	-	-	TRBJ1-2	TGCAGCGCCGAACAGGGTTCCTATGGCTACACCTTC	CSAEQGSYGYTF
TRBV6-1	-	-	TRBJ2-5	TGTGCCAGCAGGGCTGCCCGGACAGCCCAAGAGACCCAGTACTTC	CASRAARTAQETQYF
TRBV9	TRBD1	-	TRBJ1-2	TGTGCCAGCAGCGTAGCGGCGACAGGGGCCTATGGCTACACCTTC	CASSVAATGAYGYTF
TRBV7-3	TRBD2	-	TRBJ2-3	TGTGCCAGCAGCCTCTTAGCGGGGGTTAGCACAGATACGCAGTATTTT	CASSLLAGVSTDTQYF
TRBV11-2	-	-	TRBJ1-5	TGTGCCAGCAGCTTATGGGGGCGAGGCAATCAGCCCCAGCATTTT	CASSLWGRGNQPQHF
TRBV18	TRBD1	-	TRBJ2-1	TGTGCCAGCTCACCTTGGGACAGCGCTTACAATGAGCAGTTCTTC	CASSPWDSAYNEQFF
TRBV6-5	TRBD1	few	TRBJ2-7	TGTGCCAGTACCGGGGGGACAGGGGGCCGGGAGCAGTACTTC	CASTGGTGGREQYF
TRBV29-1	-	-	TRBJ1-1	TGCAGCGTTGGACGGCAGAACACTGAAGCTTTCTTT	CSVGRQNTEAFF
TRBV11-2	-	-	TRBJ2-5	TGTGCCAGCAGCCCGTCAGGGGCCCAGGAGACCCAGTACTTC	CASSPSGAQETQYF
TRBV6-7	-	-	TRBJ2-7	TGTGCCAGCAGTTCCTCAACCTACGAGCAGTACTTC	CASSSSTYEQYF
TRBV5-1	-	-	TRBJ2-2	TGCGCCAGCAGCTATTTGAACACCGGGGAGCTGTTTTTT	CASSYLNTGELFF
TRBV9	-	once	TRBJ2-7	TGTGCCAGCAGCCCCTTGGGGTCACCATCCTACGAGCAGTACTTC	CASSPLGSPSYEQYF
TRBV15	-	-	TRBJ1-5	TGTGCCACCAGCAGAGATTTGTCTCCGCGGAGTCAGCCCCAGCATTTT	CATSRDLSPRSQPQHF
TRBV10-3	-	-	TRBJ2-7	TGTGCCATCAGCACCGGGACGGCGACCTACGAGCAGTACTTC	CAISTGTATYEQYF
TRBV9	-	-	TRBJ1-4	TGTGCCAGCAGCGTAGGTGGTTCGGGGATTAATGAAAAACTGTTTTTT	CASSVGGSGINEKLFF
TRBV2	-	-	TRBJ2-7	TGTGCCATCCCTTCGAGGGGGGCCCCGAGGGCCTACGAGCAGTACTTC	CAIPSRGAPRAYEQYF
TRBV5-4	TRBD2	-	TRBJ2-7	TGTGCCAGCAGCTCGACTAGCGGGGGCCCTCGGATCTACGAGCAGTACTTC	CASSSTSGGPRIYEQYF
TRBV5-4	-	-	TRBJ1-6	TGTGCCAGCAGCCCCGGGGTCTATAATTCACCCCTCCACTTT	CASSPGVYNSPLHF
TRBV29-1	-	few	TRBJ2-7	TGCAGCGTTGAACAGGACACCTACGAGCAGTACTTC	CSVEQDTYEQYF
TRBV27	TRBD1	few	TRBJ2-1	TGTGCCAGCGGCGACAGGGTACCCTACAATGAGCAGTTCTTC	CASGDRVPYNEQFF
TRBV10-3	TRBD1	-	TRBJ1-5	TGTGCCATCAGTGTAGGGGGCGGCAATCAGCCCCAGCATTTT	CAISVGGGNQPQHF
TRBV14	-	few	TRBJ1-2	TGTGCCAGCCGACTCACAGGGAGTTATGGCTACACCTTC	CASRLTGSYGYTF
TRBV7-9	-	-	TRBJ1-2	TGTGCCAGCAGCTTAACCGGGGGAGGCTACACCTTC	CASSLTGGGYTF
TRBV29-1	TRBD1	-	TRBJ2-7	TGCAGCGTTGAAGATTTTGGGACAGGGTACGAGCAGTACTTC	CSVEDFGTGYEQYF
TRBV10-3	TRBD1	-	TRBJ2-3	TGTGCCATCAGTGAGTTGCAGGCAGGGGGATCAGATACGCAGTATTTT	CAISELQAGGSDTQYF
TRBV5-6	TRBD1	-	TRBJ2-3	TGTGCCAGCAGCCCCGACAGGGTTACAGATACGCAGTATTTT	CASSPDRVTDTQYF
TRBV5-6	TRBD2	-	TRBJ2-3	TGTGCCAGCAGCTTGGCGGGACTAGCGAGAGCCGATACGCAGTATTTT	CASSLAGLARADTQYF
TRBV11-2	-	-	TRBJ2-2	TGTGCCAGCAATCAGCTAGGTGTCGGGGAGCTGTTTTTT	CASNQLGVGELFF
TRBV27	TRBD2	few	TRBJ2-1	TGTGCCAGCAGTTCCGGACTAGCGGGGGGACATGAGCAGTTCTTC	CASSSGLAGGHEQFF
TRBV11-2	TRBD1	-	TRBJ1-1	TGTGCCAGCAGCTTCACAGGGGCCCGAAACACTGAAGCTTTCTTT	CASSFTGARNTEAFF
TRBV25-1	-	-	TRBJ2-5	TGTGCCAGCAGTGATGGGGGGTCTGGGAAGACCCAGTACTTC	CASSDGGSGKTQYF
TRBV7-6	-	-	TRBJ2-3	TGTGCCAGCAGCTGGGGTCGAGGACAGCCGACAGATACGCAGTATTTT	CASSWGRGQPTDTQYF
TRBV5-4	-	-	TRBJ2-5	TGTGCCAGCAGCACGACAGGGAGGGAGACCCAGTACTTC	CASSTTGRETQYF
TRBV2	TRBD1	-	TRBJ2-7	TGTGCCAGCAGGACTGCACCTACACAGGGGCGGGCCTACGAGCAGTACTTC	CASRTAPTQGRAYEQYF
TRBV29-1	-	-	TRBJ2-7	TGCAGCGTTGAGGGGAGGGGGGACAGACGTATCTTACGGTACTTC	CSVEGRGDRRILRYF
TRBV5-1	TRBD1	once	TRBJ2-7	TGCGCCAGCAGCTCAAAAGGACAGGGTGGGTGGTACGAGCAGTACTTC	CASSSKGQGGWYEQYF
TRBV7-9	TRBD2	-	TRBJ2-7	TGTGCCAGCAGCTCAACCCGGGGGGGCTACGAGCAGTACTTC	CASSSTRGGYEQYF
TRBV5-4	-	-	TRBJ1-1	TGTGCCAGCAGCTTAGGGTGGTCAGGGAACACTGAAGCTTTCTTT	CASSLGWSGNTEAFF
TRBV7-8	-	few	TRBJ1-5	TGTGCCAGCAGCTTAGCGCGAGGGCAGCCCCAGCATTTT	CASSLARGQPQHF
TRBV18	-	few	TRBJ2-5	TGTGCCAGCTCACCACGGCAAGGCATCCAAGAGACCCAGTACTTC	CASSPRQGIQETQYF